The sequence of this T cell receptor beta chain was determined in a study of blood T cell repertoires in COVID-19. In the study overall: T cells, B-cell-depleted T cells, or PBMCs supplied cDNA or gDNA.

Generated by immunoSEQ multiplex PCR, the TCRdb table keeps only in-frame clones and is missing some. The repertoire consists of over 200,000 clones, with about 90% occurring once and the leading ten covering roughly 1.2%. This CDR3 is built from 14 residues. V lost 5 bases and J lost 5, with 13 bases in between. In germline, CDR1 is SGHNT, CDR2 YENEEA. The sequence was obtained from a human donor in a cohort exposed to, infected with or recovered from COVID-19 (not recorded which). The donor label of this sample is uncertain. The gene calls are TRBV11-3 and TRBJ1-5, with D maybe TRBD1 (6 bases). Sequenced material: PBMCs or T cells enriched from blood (not recorded which). CDR3 sequence (DNA): TGTGCCAGCAGCCCGAGACAGGCAGATCAGCCCCAGCATTTT. This gives the protein CASSPRQADQPQHF.